These 20 T cell receptor beta chains share one sample of origin, sequenced in a study of OX40 agonist ivuxolimab in advanced cancers. The assay was immunoSEQ multiplex PCR, and TCRdb's table has in-frame clones only and misses some. Of around 80,000 clones listed, around 86% are singletons. The material was CD4+ or CD8+ T cells sorted from blood, obtained in a trial of the OX40 agonist ivuxolimab. The receptors were sampled from an adult with an advanced solid tumor such as melanoma, head and neck, liver or kidney cancer.

This sequence joins TRBV7-8 and TRBJ1-5; the D gene is possibly TRBD1 (5 bases). Trimming shortened V by 1 base and J by 1 base, and 5 bases separated the two germline ends. CDR1 and CDR2 (germline): SGHVS, FQNEAQ. This CDR3 is built from 14 residues. CDR3: CASSLGDSNQPQHF. DNA of the CDR3: TGTGCCAGCAGCTTAGGGGACAGCAATCAGCCCCAGCATTTT. Variable domain in full (rest from reference TRBV7-8 and TRBJ1-5): GAGVSQSPRYKVAKRGQDVALRCDPISGHVSLFWYQQALGQGPEFLTYFQNEAQLDKSGLPSDRFFAERPEGSVSTLKIQRTQQEDSAVYLCASSLGDSNQPQHFGDGTRLSIL.

V and J are TRBV28 and TRBJ1-1, with D possibly being TRBD1 (5 bases). The CDR3 has 13 amino acids. The germline V and J ends were trimmed by 2 bases and 11 bases, with 15 bases remaining between them. Germline V gene sequence: CDR1 MDHEN, CDR2 SYDVKM. CDR3 coding DNA: TGTGCCAGCAGTTTAGGGGGAAAGAGTAACGCTTTCTTT. Its translation is CASSLGGKSNAFF.

The chain links TRBV15 to TRBJ1-2; D unresolved. Trimming stripped 0 bases from V and 8 bases from J, with 19 bases between. Germline CDR1 and CDR2: LNHNV and YYDKDF (reference sequence). This CDR3 contains 16 residues. Here the CDR3 DNA reads TGTGCCACCAGCAGAGATAACGGAGTTCTGAGCAAGGGCTACACCTTC. Protein product: CATSRDNGVLSKGYTF.

The genes are TRBV5-8 and TRBJ2-3; D is ambiguous. The CDR3 length is 11 residues. V lost 2 bases and J lost 5, with 3 bases in between. From germline, CDR1 is SGHTS and CDR2 YDEGEE. CDR3 bases: TGTGCCAGCAGCTTACAAGATACGCAGTATTTT. Encoded protein: CASSLQDTQYF.

This clone has just one count. The chain employs TRBV7-2 and TRBJ2-5, with D uncertain. Germline V gene sequence: CDR1 SGHTA, CDR2 FQGNSA. V gave up 2 bases and J gave up 6 bases, with 13 bases separating them. The CDR3 length is 14 residues. The CDR3: CASSLRMASQTQYF. For the CDR3, the DNA is TGTGCCAGCAGCTTAAGGATGGCCAGTCAGACCCAGTACTTC. The full variable domain, completed using reference TRBV7-2 and TRBJ2-5, is GAGVSQSPSNKVTEKGKDVELRCDPISGHTALYWYRQSLGQGLEFLIYFQGNSAPDKSGLPSDRFSAERTGGSVSTLTIQRTQQEDSAVYLCASSLRMASQTQYFGPGTRLLVL.

The rearrangement uses TRBV7-2 and TRBJ1-3; TRBD1 agrees at 7 bases. Trimming cost V 4 bases and J 4 bases; bases outside gene matches: 4. Germline-derived CDR1 and CDR2 are SGHTA and FQGNSA. The CDR3 runs 14 residues. The CDR3 bases are TGTGCCAGCAGCTCCGGGACAGCAGGAAACACCATATATTTT. Its protein product is CASSSGTAGNTIYF.

The chain carries TRBV6-6 and TRBJ1-3; D is uncertain. Deletions cut 7 bases from V and 0 bases from J, with 4 bases between. The CDR3 contains 12 residues. Germline V gene data show CDR1 as MNHNY and CDR2 as SVGAGI (reference sequence). This CDR3 is CASTGSGNTIYF. The DNA of the CDR3 is TGTGCCAGCACGGGCTCTGGAAACACCATATATTTT.

As regards this clone: The same CDR3 can be traced to other DNA sequences in this sample. The chain employs TRBV2 and TRBJ2-2, with TRBD2 matching over 8 bases. The CDR3 covers 15 residues. The junction had 2 bases not matched to a gene; V was cut back by 5 bases and J by 0 bases. CDR1 SNHLY and CDR2 FYNNEI come from the germline V gene. CDR3 DNA: TGTGCCAGCAGTCCGGGACTAGCGAACACCGGGGAGCTGTTTTTT. Its protein product is CASSPGLANTGELFF.

V usage is TRBV27 and J usage is TRBJ2-1, with TRBD1 matching 8 bases. Germline loops: CDR1 MNHEY, CDR2 SMNVEV (reference sequence). The J segment lost 11 bases and the V segment lost 7 bases, leaving 4 bases of the junction unmatched. The CDR3 is 11 amino acids. DNA of the CDR3: TGTGCCAGCACCGACAGGGGAAAGCAGTTCTTC. It translates to CASTDRGKQFF.

The chain combines TRBV15 with TRBJ2-1; no reliable D call. Trimming cost V 0 bases and J 0 bases, with 12 bases left between them. The CDR3 is made up of 17 amino acids. Germline-derived CDR1 and CDR2 are LNHNV and YYDKDF (reference sequence). The CDR3 region has the DNA TGTGCCACCAGCAGAGATGAGTTCGATTCCTCCTACAATGAGCAGTTCTTC. This translates into CATSRDEFDSSYNEQFF.

This chain links TRBV6-4 with TRBJ1-2; a possible D gene is TRBD1 (5 bases). The germline gives CDR1 MRHNA, CDR2 SNTAGT. The length of the CDR3 is 15 residues. V was shortened by 10 bases and J by 4 bases, with 22 bases between the two germline ends. The CDR3 nucleotides read TGTGCCACCCGAGACTCTTGGGGCGGCAGCTATGGCTACACCTTC. Its translation: CATRDSWGGSYGYTF.

The V and J genes are TRBV5-1 and TRBJ2-7; 9 nucleotides line up with TRBD2. Trimming removed 6 bases from V and 0 bases from J; junction bases left unmatched: 7. CDR1 and CDR2 (germline): SGHRS, YFSETQ. CDR3 length: 15 amino acids. CDR3 amino acids: CASTPSSGVSYEQYF. The CDR3 nucleotides are TGCGCCAGCACGCCCTCTAGCGGGGTCTCCTACGAGCAGTACTTC.

This clone was seen once. This chain connects TRBV2 to TRBJ2-3, with TRBD2 matching over 13 bases. This CDR3 comprises 14 residues. The germline V gene encodes CDR1 SNHLY and CDR2 FYNNEI. The V gene end was trimmed by 7 bases and the J gene end by 10 bases; junction bases not matched to a gene: 8. CDR3 loop: CASKTSGGPGAQYF. Written as DNA, the CDR3 is TGTGCCAGCAAGACTAGCGGGGGGCCAGGGGCGCAGTATTTT.

The chain joins TRBV19 to TRBJ2-1; 7 bases align to TRBD2. With 6 bases clipped from V and 10 bases from J, the junction kept 12 bases outside the gene matches. In germline, CDR1 is LNHDA, CDR2 SQIVND (reference sequence). The CDR3 loop spans 14 amino acids. The DNA of the CDR3 is TGTGCCAGTAGAAGGGTAGCGGGCCGAGGGGAGCAGTTCTTC. It specifies CASRRVAGRGEQFF.

The chain links TRBV5-1 to TRBJ1-4; D remains ambiguous. The germline V gene encodes CDR1 SGHRS and CDR2 YFSETQ. This CDR3 is built from 13 residues. Trimming shortened V by 2 bases and J by 8 bases, and 10 bases separated the two germline ends. Here the CDR3 DNA reads TGCGCCAGCAGCTTCCGGCAACGCGAAAAACTGTTTTTT. Protein: CASSFRQREKLFF.

CDR3: CASRAGWEQYV. The CDR3 region has the DNA TGTGCCAGCAGAGCAGGGTGGGAGCAGTACGTC. V gene TRBV2 combines with J gene TRBJ2-7; a possible D gene is TRBD1 (5 bases). The CDR3 contains 11 residues. The V gene lost 6 bases and the J gene lost 7 bases, with 10 bases spanning the gap. Germline assignment: CDR1 SNHLY and CDR2 FYNNEI.

The chain links TRBV10-2 to TRBJ1-1; possibly TRBD1 for D (6 bases). From germline, CDR1 is WSHSY and CDR2 SAAADI. The CDR3 is made up of 13 amino acids. V lost 5 bases, J lost 4 bases, and 11 bases lay in between. The CDR3 is CASSSDRITEAFF. The CDR3 DNA follows: TGCGCCAGCAGTTCAGACAGGATCACTGAAGCTTTCTTT.

The chain carries TRBV29-1 and TRBJ2-5; tentatively, D is TRBD2 (6 bases). This CDR3 is built from 11 residues. The V and J ends lost 7 bases and 8 bases respectively, with 14 bases between them. Per the germline V gene, CDR1 is SQVTM and CDR2 is ANQGSEA. CDR3 DNA: TGCAGCGCCCTCCTGGGGGGAACCCAGTACTTC. The encoded protein is CSALLGGTQYF.

The chain employs TRBV7-2 and TRBJ1-2; tentative D call: TRBD1 (5 bases). The germline V and J ends were trimmed by 5 bases and 5 bases, with 15 bases remaining between them. This CDR3 contains 14 residues. Germline-derived CDR1 and CDR2 are SGHTA and FQGNSA. This CDR3 is CASSPPGPVYGYTF. CDR3 coding DNA: TGTGCCAGCAGCCCACCGGGACCCGTTTATGGCTACACCTTC.

V gene TRBV7-6 combines with J gene TRBJ2-6; no reliable D call. Trimming stripped 8 bases from V and 7 bases from J, with 15 bases between. Germline V gene lookup returns CDR1 SGHVS and CDR2 FNYEAQ. The CDR3 has 14 residues. CDR3 loop: CASANILGANVLTF. The CDR3 DNA sequence: TGTGCCAGCGCCAATATTCTGGGTGCCAACGTCCTGACTTTC.